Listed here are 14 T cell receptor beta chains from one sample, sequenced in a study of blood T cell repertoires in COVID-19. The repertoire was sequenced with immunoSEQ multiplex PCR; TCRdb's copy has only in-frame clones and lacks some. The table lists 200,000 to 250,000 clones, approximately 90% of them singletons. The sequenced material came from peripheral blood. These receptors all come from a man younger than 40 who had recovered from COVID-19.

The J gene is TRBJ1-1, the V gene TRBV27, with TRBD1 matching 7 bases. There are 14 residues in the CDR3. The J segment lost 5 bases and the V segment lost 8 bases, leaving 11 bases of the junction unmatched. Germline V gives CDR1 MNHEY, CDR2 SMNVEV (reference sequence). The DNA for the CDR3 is TGTGCCAGCTCAGACAGGGCAGGAGCAACTGAAGCTTTCTTT. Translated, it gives CASSDRAGATEAFF.

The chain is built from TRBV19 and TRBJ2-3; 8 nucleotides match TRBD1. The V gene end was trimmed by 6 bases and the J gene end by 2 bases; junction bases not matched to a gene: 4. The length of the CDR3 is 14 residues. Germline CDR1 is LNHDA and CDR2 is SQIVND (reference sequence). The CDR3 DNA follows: TGTGCCAGTAGCGGACAGGGCCTCACAGATACGCAGTATTTT. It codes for CASSGQGLTDTQYF.

The chain's CDR3 is CASSLAVRASYEQYF. Written as DNA, the CDR3 is TGTGCCAGCAGCTTGGCAGTCAGGGCTTCGTACGAGCAGTACTTC. The gene calls are TRBV5-6 and TRBJ2-7; tentatively, D is TRBD1 (5 bases). The CDR3 is 15 residues long. Per the germline V gene, CDR1 is SGHDT and CDR2 is YYEEEE. V lost 0 bases and J 4 bases, leaving 14 bases between the germline ends.

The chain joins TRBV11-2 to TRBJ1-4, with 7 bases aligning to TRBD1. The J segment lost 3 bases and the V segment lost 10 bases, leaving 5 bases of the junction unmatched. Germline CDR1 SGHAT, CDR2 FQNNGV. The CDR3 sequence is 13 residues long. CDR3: CATGRGPNEKLFF. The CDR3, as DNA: TGTGCCACCGGGAGGGGGCCTAATGAAAAACTGTTTTTT.

The CDR3 here is CASSLSGDNTGELFF. CDR3 DNA sequence: TGCGCCAGCAGCTTGTCTGGAGATAACACCGGGGAGCTGTTTTTT. J is TRBJ2-2 and V is TRBV5-1; D uncertain. Germline V CDR1 and CDR2: SGHRS, YFSETQ. The CDR3 totals 15 residues. V was trimmed by 1 base and J by 2 bases, leaving 9 bases between them.

The CDR3 loop is CASSLDPSTDTQYF. For the CDR3, the DNA is TGTGCCAGCAGCTTAGATCCGAGCACAGATACGCAGTATTTT. The chain has TRBV11-2 and TRBJ2-3; no firm D call. Per the germline V gene, CDR1 is SGHAT and CDR2 is FQNNGV. This CDR3 contains 14 residues. Trimming stripped 0 bases from V and 0 bases from J, with 4 bases between.

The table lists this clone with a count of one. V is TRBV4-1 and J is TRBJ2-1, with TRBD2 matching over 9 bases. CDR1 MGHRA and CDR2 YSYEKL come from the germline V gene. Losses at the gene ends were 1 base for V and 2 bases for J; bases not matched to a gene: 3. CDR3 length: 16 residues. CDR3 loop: CASSQGLAGPYNEQFF. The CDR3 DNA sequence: TGCGCCAGCAGCCAAGGGCTAGCGGGGCCCTACAATGAGCAGTTCTTC.

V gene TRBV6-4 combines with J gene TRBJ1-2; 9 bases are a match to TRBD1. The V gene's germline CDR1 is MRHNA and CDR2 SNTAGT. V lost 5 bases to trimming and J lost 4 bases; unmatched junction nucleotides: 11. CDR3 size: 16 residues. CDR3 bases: TGTGCCAGCAGTATCGCCGGGACAGGGAATAGCTATGGCTACACCTTC. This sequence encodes CASSIAGTGNSYGYTF.

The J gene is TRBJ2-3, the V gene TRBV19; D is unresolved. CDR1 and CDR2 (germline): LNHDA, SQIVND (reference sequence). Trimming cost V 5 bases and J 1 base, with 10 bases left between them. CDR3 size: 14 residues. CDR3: CASSQFQGTDTQYF. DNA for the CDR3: TGTGCCAGTAGTCAGTTCCAGGGCACAGATACGCAGTATTTT.

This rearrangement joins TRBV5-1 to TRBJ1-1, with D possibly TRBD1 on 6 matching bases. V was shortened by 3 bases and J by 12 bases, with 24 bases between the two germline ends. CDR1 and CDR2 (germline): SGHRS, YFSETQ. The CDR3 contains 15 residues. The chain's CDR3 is CASSSTNGDTPAPFF. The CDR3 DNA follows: TGCGCCAGCAGCTCCACAAATGGGGACACCCCGGCACCTTTCTTT.

DNA for the CDR3: TGCGCCAGCAGCTTGGCCAGGCTGATGAACACTGAAGCTTTCTTT. It encodes CASSLARLMNTEAFF. The chain uses TRBV5-1 and TRBJ1-1; the D is unclear. This CDR3 has 15 amino acids. Germline V lookup: CDR1 SGHRS, CDR2 YFSETQ. V was cut by 0 bases and J by 0 bases, with 9 bases left in between. Full variable domain (remainder filled in from reference TRBV5-1 and TRBJ1-1): KAGVTQTPRYLIKTRGQQVTLSCSPISGHRSVSWYQQTPGQGLQFLFEYFSETQRNKGNFPGRFSGRQFSNSRSEMNVSTLELGDSALYLCASSLARLMNTEAFFGQGTRLTVV.

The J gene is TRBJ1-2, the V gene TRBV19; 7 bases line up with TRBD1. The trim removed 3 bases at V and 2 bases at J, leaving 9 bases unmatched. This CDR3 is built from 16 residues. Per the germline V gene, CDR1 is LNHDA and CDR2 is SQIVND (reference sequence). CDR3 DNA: TGTGCCAGTAGTATGTGGGGATCGACAGGGAACTATGGCTACACCTTC. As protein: CASSMWGSTGNYGYTF.

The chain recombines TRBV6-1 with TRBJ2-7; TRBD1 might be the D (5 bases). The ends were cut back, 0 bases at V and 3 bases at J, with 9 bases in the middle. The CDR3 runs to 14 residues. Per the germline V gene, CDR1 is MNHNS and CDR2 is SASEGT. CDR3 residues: CASSEATGRYEQYF. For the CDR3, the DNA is TGTGCCAGCAGTGAAGCCACAGGCCGCTACGAGCAGTACTTC.

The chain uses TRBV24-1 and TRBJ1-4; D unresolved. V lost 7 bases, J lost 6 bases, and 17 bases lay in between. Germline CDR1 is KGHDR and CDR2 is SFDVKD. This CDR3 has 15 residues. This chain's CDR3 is CATSPSAALDEKLFF. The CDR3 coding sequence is TGTGCCACCAGCCCCTCGGCGGCCTTGGATGAAAAACTGTTTTTT.